Sequencing of this TCR beta chain was carried out in a study of vaccination and CD4 T cells after COVID-19. The study, taken as a whole, reports: Only after vaccination were a median roughly 90% of convalescents' reactive clones seen.

TCRdb re-called the PCR reads through MiXCR, storing one row per CDR3 protein. This repertoire shows just over 35,000 distinct CDR3 sequences, 36% found once; its top ten account for 5.8%. Looked up from germline, CDR1 is SQVTM and CDR2 is ANQGSEA. This CDR3 comprises 13 residues. Trimming cost V 6 bases and J 5 bases; bases outside gene matches: 9. Worth noting for this clonotype: Its cognate antigen is unknown.

Sample time point: late sampling 161 to 241 days after vaccination in a few convalescent patients. This sequence joins TRBV29-1 and TRBJ2-5, with 7 bases aligning to TRBD2. The sample was CD4+ T cells from blood, taken about 7 months after SARS-CoV-2 vaccination. This TCR derives from a human donor who had recovered from COVID-19. This CDR3 reads CSVPWEGVETQYF. CDR3 bases: TGCAGCGTCCCCTGGGAGGGAGTCGAGACCCAGTACTTC.